This T cell receptor beta chain was identified during a study of PD-1 blockade in classical Hodgkin lymphoma. The V end lost 0 bases, the J end lost 5 bases, and 17 bases lay between the germline ends. Per the germline V gene, CDR1 is MNHEY and CDR2 is SVGAGI. CDR3 size: 16 residues. Whole-study findings and limits: Relative to healthy donors, newly diagnosed patients reportedly had lower baseline TCR diversity, which was reported as lower still in relapsed/refractory patients. What caused the repertoire differences, perhaps disease activity or prior therapy, remains undefined.

Only in-frame clones appear in the TCRdb table, and some are missing; sequencing was by immunoSEQ multiplex PCR. The sample includes 25,000 to 35,000 clones, 90% to 95% of them seen just once. Time point of the sample: newly diagnosed, previously untreated cHL patient sample. For comparison, PBMCs from newly diagnosed, untreated classical Hodgkin lymphoma were used. Concerning this clone: Its antigen is undetermined.

This TCR derives from a human donor with classical Hodgkin lymphoma. Sequencing was performed on peripheral blood mononuclear cells (PBMCs). This chain links TRBV6-5 with TRBJ2-7, with unresolved D. CDR3 residues: CASSYSYGFQADEQYF. CDR3 coding DNA: TGTGCCAGCAGTTACTCCTATGGCTTCCAGGCCGACGAGCAGTACTTC.